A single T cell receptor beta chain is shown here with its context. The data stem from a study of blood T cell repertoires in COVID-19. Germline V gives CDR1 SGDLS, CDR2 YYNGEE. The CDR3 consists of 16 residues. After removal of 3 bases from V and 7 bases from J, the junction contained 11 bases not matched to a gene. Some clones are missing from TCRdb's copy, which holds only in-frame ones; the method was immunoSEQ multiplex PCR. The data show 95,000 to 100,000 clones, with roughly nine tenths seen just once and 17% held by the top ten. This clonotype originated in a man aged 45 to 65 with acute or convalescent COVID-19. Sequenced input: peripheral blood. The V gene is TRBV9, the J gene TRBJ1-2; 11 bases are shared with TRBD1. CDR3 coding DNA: TGTGCCAGCAGCGCGTGGACAGGGGGCGCGATGAGTGGCTACACCTTC. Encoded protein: CASSAWTGGAMSGYTF.